This TCR beta chain was identified in a study of blood T cell repertoires in COVID-19. Across the study: The United States, Italy and Spain were the sources of the acute and convalescent COVID-19 samples. In each case, the material was cDNA or gDNA derived from T cells, B-cell-depleted T cells, or PBMCs.

Authors' processing steps: For nucleated cells, counts were estimated from reference gene primer amplification. Data came from immunoSEQ multiplex PCR; TCRdb stores just in-frame clones and leaves some out. D and trimming come from the DNA, and the V and J calls and clone size come from that table. The sample records approximately 130,000 clones, roughly 72% being singletons. Germline V gives CDR1 MGHRA, CDR2 YSYEKL. The CDR3 is 13 residues long. The junction had 2 bases not matched to a gene; V was cut back by 5 bases and J by 3 bases. The sample comprised peripheral blood. This receptor was identified in a human donor in a cohort sampled during active COVID-19. The chain uses TRBV4-1 and TRBJ1-2; 8 positions match TRBD1. The CDR3 bases are TGCGCCAGCAGCACGACAGGGGACTATGGCTACACCTTC. This codes for CASSTTGDYGYTF.